The next 10 T cell receptor beta chains were all read from a single sample in a study of T cell repertoires in cytomegalovirus infection. These receptors' antigens are unknown. TCRdb re-called the reads through MiXCR, storing one row per CDR3 protein. Of hundreds of thousands of distinct CDR3 sequences listed, roughly 43% are singletons. This specimen was cultured PBMCs, taken from culture after CMV antigen stimulation. All receptors come from a human donor in good health (CMV status not recorded). Some clones in this sample may be carry-over from other donors' samples.

The table lists this clonotype with a few counts. The chain carries TRBV12-3 or TRBV12-4 and TRBJ2-5; D ambiguous. This CDR3 is 13 amino acids long. V was cut by 7 bases and J by 3 bases, with 12 bases left in between. CDR3 DNA: TGTGCCAGCACCTTGGAAAGGGAAGAGACCCAGTACTTC. This sequence encodes CASTLEREETQYF.

Remarks on this clonotype: This may be a read error: a much more frequent sequence differs by one nucleotide. The J gene is TRBJ1-1, the V gene TRBV7-8; the D is unclear. The CDR3 is 14 residues long. V was pared by 2 bases and J by 5 bases, with 12 bases between. The germline V gene has CDR1 SGHVS and CDR2 FQNEAQ. Here the CDR3 reads CASSLIGRWTEAFF. The CDR3 DNA is TGTGCCAGCAGCTTAATTGGGCGGTGGACTGAAGCTTTCTTT.

The CDR3, as DNA: TGTGCCAGTAGTATGGGGGTTGGGGCCAAGCCCCAGCATTTT. This codes for CASSMGVGAKPQHF. The chain has TRBV19 and TRBJ1-5; TRBD1 might be the D (5 bases). Germline lookup yields CDR1 LNHDA and CDR2 SQIVND (reference sequence). The germline V and J ends were trimmed by 3 bases and 8 bases, with 14 bases remaining between them. This CDR3 has 14 residues.

Regarding this clonotype: Just one base apart from a much larger clone, this may be a read error. V usage is TRBV6-8 and J usage is TRBJ2-5; TRBD1 agrees at 7 bases. Unmatched junction bases numbered 2, after V lost 4 bases and J lost 3 bases. CDR3 length: 13 residues. CDR1 and CDR2 from the germline V gene are MNHGY and SAAAGT. Here the CDR3 reads CASSFTGEETQYF. The CDR3 nucleotides read TGTGCCAGCAGTTTCACAGGGGAAGAGACCCAGTACTTC.

This clonotype was seen a few times. The junction departs from germline at one end; a sequencing error may be responsible. This CDR3 reads CVSTSGHNTGELFF. CDR3 in DNA: TGTGTCAGCACGTCGGGGCACAACACCGGGGAGCTGTTTTTT. The V call is TRBV12-3 or TRBV12-4, the J call TRBJ2-2; either TRBD1 or TRBD2 may fit D (5 bases each). The CDR3 is 14 residues long.

The chain has TRBV6-5 and TRBJ1-4, with a tentative D call TRBD1 (5 bases). This CDR3 is 16 amino acids long. The V end was cut by 4 bases, the J end by 4 bases, with 16 bases between. Germline V lookup: CDR1 MNHEY, CDR2 SVGAGI. CDR3 sequence reads: CASSSSLGQGNEKLFF. For the CDR3, the DNA is TGTGCCAGCAGTTCGTCTTTAGGGCAGGGTAATGAAAAACTGTTTTTT.

The V and J genes are TRBV27 and TRBJ1-1, with D possibly being TRBD1 (6 bases). Trimming cost V 0 bases and J 0 bases, with 11 bases left between them. Germline values: CDR1 MNHEY, CDR2 SMNVEV (reference sequence). This CDR3 has 16 amino acids. CDR3 amino acids: CASSLSGGQMNTEAFF. The CDR3 DNA reads as TGTGCCAGCAGTTTATCGGGGGGGCAGATGAACACTGAAGCTTTCTTT.

This clonotype was found a few times. V gene TRBV19 combines with J gene TRBJ2-1; maybe TRBD1 (5 bases). The CDR3 has 10 amino acids. V dropped 10 bases and J dropped 4 bases, with 5 bases sitting between them. Per the germline V gene, CDR1 is LNHDA and CDR2 is SQIVND (reference sequence). In nucleotides, the CDR3 is TGTGCCACAGGGTACAATGAGCAGTTCTTC. Its translation: CATGYNEQFF.

The J gene is TRBJ2-7, the V gene TRBV9, with a tentative D call TRBD2 (6 bases). This CDR3 region has 11 residues. Germline CDR1 reads SGDLS; CDR2 reads YYNGEE. V lost 7 bases and J lost 6, with 11 bases in between. The CDR3 DNA reads as TGTGCCAGCGGGACTCTCCTCGAGCAGTACTTC. Encoded protein: CASGTLLEQYF.

This clonotype was counted a few times. The V call is TRBV7-9, the J call TRBJ2-3; D gene ambiguous. The V end was cut by 5 bases, the J end by 5 bases, with 11 bases between. The CDR3 sequence is 13 residues long. CDR1 is SEHNR, CDR2 FQNEAQ, per germline (reference sequence). The chain's CDR3 is CASSLFTGDTQYF. The CDR3 coding sequence is TGTGCCAGCAGCCTCTTCACGGGAGATACGCAGTATTTT.